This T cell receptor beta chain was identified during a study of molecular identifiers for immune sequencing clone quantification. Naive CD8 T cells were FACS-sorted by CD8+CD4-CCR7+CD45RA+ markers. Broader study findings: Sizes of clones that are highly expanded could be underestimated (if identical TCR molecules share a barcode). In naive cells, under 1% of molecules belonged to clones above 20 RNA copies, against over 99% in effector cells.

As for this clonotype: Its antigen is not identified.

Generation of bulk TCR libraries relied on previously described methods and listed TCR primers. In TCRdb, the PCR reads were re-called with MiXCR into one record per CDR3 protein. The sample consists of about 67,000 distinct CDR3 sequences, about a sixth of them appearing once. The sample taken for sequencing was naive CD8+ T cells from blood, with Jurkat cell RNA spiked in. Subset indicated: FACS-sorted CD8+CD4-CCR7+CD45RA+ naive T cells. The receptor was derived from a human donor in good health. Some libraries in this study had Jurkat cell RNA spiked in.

CDR3 in DNA: TGTGCCAGCAGCAACTCGAAGTGGGAGACCCAGTACTTC. Residues: CASSNSKWETQYF. V usage is TRBV21-1 and J usage is TRBJ2-5. TRBV21-1 is termed a pseudogene. This CDR3 spans 13 amino acids.